This entry features one TCR beta chain sequence. Its antigen remains unidentified. Method: immunoSEQ multiplex PCR; TCRdb's copy keeps in-frame clones and lacks some. This sample yields 100,000 to 150,000 clones, of which around 89% are seen a single time; 5% to 6% belongs to the top ten. Noted time point: blood 2 weeks post-SBRT. Treatment of the sample: 15 Gy SBRT to primary tumor, nephrectomy 4 weeks later. Blood was sampled at baseline, 2 weeks and 4 weeks after SBRT. The sample originates from a study of radiation and T cells in renal cell carcinoma. Study overall: Nephrectomy followed 15 Gy stereotactic body radiation by 4 weeks. Study-wide points: No pretreatment tumor biopsies were available for baseline clonotypes. In blood, top tumor clones expanded by 2 weeks, shrinking by 4.

This material consisted of blood, taken from a patient whose treatment included radiotherapy and nephrectomy. The sequence derives from a woman aged 70-85 years with renal cell carcinoma.

CDR3 DNA sequence: TGTGCCAGCAGTGAATCTTGGCAGATCGAAAAACTGTTTTTT. Translated, it gives CASSESWQIEKLFF. This rearrangement joins TRBV2 to TRBJ1-4; no reliable D call. V shed 2 bases and J shed 8 bases, with 12 bases lying between them. Germline V gene data show CDR1 as SNHLY and CDR2 as FYNNEI. This CDR3 spans 14 amino acids.